The 7 T cell receptor beta chains reported below all come from one sample, sequenced in a study of shared clonotypes between healthy human individuals (dated by TCRdb to between 2020 and 2021). Receptors were amplified or captured by the immunoSEQ multiplex PCR assay. TCRdb limited this immuneACCESS table to in-frame rearrangements with V and J called. A share of clones is missing; checked studies link under half to unresolved V genes, and the rest is unexplained. Present in this sample are over 950,000 clones, approximately 75% of which were seen just once. The biggest ten clones account for roughly 0.9% of the sample. Specimen: memory CD4+ T cells from PBMCs. The cell subset or site label for this specimen denotes: CD45RA-negative fraction. The receptor set was obtained from a man aged 18 to 29 in good health. Some clones in this sample may be carry-over from other donors' samples.

This clone has a single count. The gene calls are TRBV7-3 and TRBJ2-1; D not certain. The germline CDR1 and CDR2 sequences are SGHTA and FQGTGA. Deletions cut 4 bases from V and 10 bases from J, with 11 bases between. This CDR3 contains 12 residues. In DNA, the CDR3 is TGTGCCAGCAGCTATGACCTAGGCGAGCAGTTCTTC. Its translation: CASSYDLGEQFF.

This clone occurred once. This chain connects TRBV5-1 to TRBJ2-5; maybe TRBD2 (6 bases). The germline gives CDR1 SGHRS, CDR2 YFSETQ. This CDR3 region has 14 residues. V dropped 4 bases and J dropped 4 bases, with 14 bases sitting between them. The CDR3 is CASSLGGTRETQYF. CDR3 DNA sequence: TGCGCCAGCAGCCTGGGGGGTACCCGAGAGACCCAGTACTTC.

CDR3 bases: TGTGCCTGGAAAGGGAGCCTTAATTCACCCCTCCACTTT. Translation: CAWKGSLNSPLHF. The chain recombines TRBV30 with TRBJ1-6; no clear D. CDR1 GTSNPN and CDR2 SVGIG come from the germline V gene (reference sequence). This CDR3 contains 13 residues. V was pared by 4 bases and J by 6 bases, with 10 bases between.

The CDR3 bases are TGCGCCAGCAGCTTTTTGACAGGGGGCGGGACTGAAGCTTTCTTT. The encoded protein is CASSFLTGGGTEAFF. The V and J genes are TRBV5-1 and TRBJ1-1; TRBD1 matches at 10 bases. The CDR3 is made up of 15 amino acids. CDR1 and CDR2 from the germline V gene are SGHRS and YFSETQ. J was trimmed by 5 bases and V by 2 bases; bases with no gene match: 6. Full variable domain (missing parts from reference TRBV5-1 and TRBJ1-1): KAGVTQTPRYLIKTRGQQVTLSCSPISGHRSVSWYQQTPGQGLQFLFEYFSETQRNKGNFPGRFSGRQFSNSRSEMNVSTLELGDSALYLCASSFLTGGGTEAFFGQGTRLTVV.

The genes are TRBV25-1 and TRBJ1-2, with D perhaps TRBD1 (5 bases). CDR1 and CDR2 (germline): MGHDK, SYGVNS. V shed 2 bases and J shed 8 bases, with 24 bases lying between them. The length of the CDR3 is 17 residues. As DNA, the CDR3 is TGTGCCAGCAGTGAAGGGTTGGGGCCGACAGCGGGTATGGGCTACACCTTC. The encoded protein is CASSEGLGPTAGMGYTF.

This clone showed up many times. This chain uses TRBV18 with TRBJ2-7; 10 bases agree with TRBD1. With V trimmed by 4 bases and J by 6 bases, 6 bases remained unmatched. Per germline, CDR1 KGHSH and CDR2 LQKENI. This CDR3 contains 14 residues. The CDR3 nucleotides are TGTGCCAGCTCACAGGGACAGGGGCTTACCGAGCAGTACTTC. The encoded protein is CASSQGQGLTEQYF.

The DNA for the CDR3 is TGTGCCAGCAGCTTGGGGGGCGGCAACTACGAGCAGTACTTC. Protein: CASSLGGGNYEQYF. The chain joins TRBV5-4 to TRBJ2-7, with a possible D match to TRBD1 (5 bases). Germline V gives CDR1 SGHNT, CDR2 YYREEE (reference sequence). The CDR3 is 14 residues long. V lost 0 bases and J lost 3, with 10 bases in between.